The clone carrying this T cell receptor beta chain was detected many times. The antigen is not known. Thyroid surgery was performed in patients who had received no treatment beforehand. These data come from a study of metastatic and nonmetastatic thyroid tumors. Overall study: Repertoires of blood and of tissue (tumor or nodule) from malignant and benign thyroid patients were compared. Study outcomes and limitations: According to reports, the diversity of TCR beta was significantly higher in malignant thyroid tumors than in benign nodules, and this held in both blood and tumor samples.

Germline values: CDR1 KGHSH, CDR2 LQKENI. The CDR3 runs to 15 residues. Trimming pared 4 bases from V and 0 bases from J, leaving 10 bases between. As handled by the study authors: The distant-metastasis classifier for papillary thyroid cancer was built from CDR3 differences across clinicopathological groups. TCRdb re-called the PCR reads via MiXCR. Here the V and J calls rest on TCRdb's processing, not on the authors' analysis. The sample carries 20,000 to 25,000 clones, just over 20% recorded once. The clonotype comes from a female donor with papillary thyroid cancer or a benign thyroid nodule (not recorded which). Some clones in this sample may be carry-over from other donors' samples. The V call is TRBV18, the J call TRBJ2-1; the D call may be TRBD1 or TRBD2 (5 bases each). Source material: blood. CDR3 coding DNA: TGTGCCAGCTCACATCGGGACGGCTCCTACAATGAGCAGTTCTTC. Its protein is CASSHRDGSYNEQFF.